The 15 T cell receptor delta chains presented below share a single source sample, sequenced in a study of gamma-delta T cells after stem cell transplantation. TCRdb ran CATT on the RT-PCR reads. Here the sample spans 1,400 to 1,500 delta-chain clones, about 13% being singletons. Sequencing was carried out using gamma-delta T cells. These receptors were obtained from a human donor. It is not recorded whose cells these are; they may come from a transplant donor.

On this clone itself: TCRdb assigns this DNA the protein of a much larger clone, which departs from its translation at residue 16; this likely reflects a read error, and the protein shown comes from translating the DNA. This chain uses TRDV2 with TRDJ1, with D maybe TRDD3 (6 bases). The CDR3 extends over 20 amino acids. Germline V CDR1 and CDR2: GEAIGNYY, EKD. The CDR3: CAIQALGIPRRQIDTAKLIF. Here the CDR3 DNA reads TGTGCCATCCAGGCGCTGGGGATCCCCCGAAGACAGATCGACACCGCTAAACTCATCTTT.

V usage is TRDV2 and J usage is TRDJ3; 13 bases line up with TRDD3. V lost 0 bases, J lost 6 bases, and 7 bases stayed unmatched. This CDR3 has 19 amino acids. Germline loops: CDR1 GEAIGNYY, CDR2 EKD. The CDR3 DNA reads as TGTGCCTGTGACACCTTACTGGGGGATACGCCCTTGGACACCCGACAGATGTTTTTC. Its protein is CACDTLLGDTPLDTRQMFF.

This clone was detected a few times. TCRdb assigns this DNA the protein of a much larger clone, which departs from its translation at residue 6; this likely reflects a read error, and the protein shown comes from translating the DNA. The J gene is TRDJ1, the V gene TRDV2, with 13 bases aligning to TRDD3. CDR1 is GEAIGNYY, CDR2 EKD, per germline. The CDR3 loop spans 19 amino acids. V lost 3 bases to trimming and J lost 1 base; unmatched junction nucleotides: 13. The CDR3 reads CACDSALGDTLVTTDKLIF. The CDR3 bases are TGTGCCTGTGACTCCGCACTGGGGGATACGCTGGTTACCACCGATAAACTCATCTTT.

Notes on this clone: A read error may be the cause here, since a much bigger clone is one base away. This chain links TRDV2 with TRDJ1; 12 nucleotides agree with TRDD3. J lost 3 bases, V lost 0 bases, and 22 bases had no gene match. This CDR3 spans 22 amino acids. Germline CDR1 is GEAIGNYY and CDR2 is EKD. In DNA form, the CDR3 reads TGTGCCTGTGACACCCTAAGGCCTTCCCGTACTGGGGGATACCCGGCAGCCGATAAACTCATCTTT. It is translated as CACDTLRPSRTGGYPAADKLIF.

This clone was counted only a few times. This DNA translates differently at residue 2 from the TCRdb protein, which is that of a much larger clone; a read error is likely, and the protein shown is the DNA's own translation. The CDR3 loop reads CSCDTLGDTSGKLIF. In DNA form, the CDR3 reads TGTTCCTGTGACACGCTGGGGGATACATCAGGGAAACTCATCTTT. The chain uses TRDV2 and TRDJ1; TRDD3 agrees at 11 bases. In germline, CDR1 is GEAIGNYY, CDR2 EKD. This CDR3 has 15 amino acids.

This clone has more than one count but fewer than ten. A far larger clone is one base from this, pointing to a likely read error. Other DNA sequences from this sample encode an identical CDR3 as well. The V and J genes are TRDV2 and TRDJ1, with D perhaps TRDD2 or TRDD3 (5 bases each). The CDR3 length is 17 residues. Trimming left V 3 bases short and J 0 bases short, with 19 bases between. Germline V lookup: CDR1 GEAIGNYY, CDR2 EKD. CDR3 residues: CACDFLRVGVDTDKLIF. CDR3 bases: TGTGCCTGTGACTTCCTGCGAGTTGGGGTCGACACCGATAAACTCATCTTT.

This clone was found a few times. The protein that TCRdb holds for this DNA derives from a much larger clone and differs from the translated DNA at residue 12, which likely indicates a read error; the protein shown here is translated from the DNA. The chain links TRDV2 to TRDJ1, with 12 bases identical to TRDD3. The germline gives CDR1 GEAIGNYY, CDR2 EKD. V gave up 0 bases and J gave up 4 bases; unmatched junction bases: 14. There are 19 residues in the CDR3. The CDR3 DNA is TGTGCCTGTGACACCGTGCCTGGGGGATACGGTACAGAAATCGATAAACTCATCTTT. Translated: CACDTVPGGYGTEIDKLIF.

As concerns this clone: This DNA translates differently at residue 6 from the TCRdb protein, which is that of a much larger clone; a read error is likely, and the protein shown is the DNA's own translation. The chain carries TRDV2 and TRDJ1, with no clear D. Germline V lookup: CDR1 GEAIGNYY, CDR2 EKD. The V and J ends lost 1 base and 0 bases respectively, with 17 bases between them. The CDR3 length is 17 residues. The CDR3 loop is CACDTGARFRDTDKLIF. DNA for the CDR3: TGTGCCTGTGACACGGGCGCAAGGTTTCGAGACACCGATAAACTCATCTTT.

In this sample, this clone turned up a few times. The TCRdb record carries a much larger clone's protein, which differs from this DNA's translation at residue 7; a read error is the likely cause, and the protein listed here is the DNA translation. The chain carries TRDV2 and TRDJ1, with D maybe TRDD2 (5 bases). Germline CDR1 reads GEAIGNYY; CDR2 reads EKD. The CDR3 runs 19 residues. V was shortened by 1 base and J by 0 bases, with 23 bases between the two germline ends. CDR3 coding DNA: TGTGCCTGTGACACGATGACCTACGAGGGTGGGCGAAACACCGATAAACTCATCTTT. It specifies CACDTMTYEGGRNTDKLIF.

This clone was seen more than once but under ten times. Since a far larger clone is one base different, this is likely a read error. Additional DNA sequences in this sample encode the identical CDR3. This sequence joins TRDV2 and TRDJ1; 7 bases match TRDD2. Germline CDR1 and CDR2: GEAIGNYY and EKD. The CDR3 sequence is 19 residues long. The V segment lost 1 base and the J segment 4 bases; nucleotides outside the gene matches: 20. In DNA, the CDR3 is TGTGCCTGTGACACGGCGGGCTTTCCTACCGGGGCTTATGGCGATAAACTCATCTTT. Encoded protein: CACDTAGFPTGAYGDKLIF.

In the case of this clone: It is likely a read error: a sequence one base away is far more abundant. In DNA form, the CDR3 reads TGTGCCTGTGACACCGTGGGGGGGACCTTGGGCGATCAACTCATCTTT. The encoded protein is CACDTVGGTLGDQLIF. The chain couples TRDV2 to TRDJ1, with TRDD3 as a possible D gene (6 bases). Germline CDR1 reads GEAIGNYY; CDR2 reads EKD. The CDR3 runs 16 residues.

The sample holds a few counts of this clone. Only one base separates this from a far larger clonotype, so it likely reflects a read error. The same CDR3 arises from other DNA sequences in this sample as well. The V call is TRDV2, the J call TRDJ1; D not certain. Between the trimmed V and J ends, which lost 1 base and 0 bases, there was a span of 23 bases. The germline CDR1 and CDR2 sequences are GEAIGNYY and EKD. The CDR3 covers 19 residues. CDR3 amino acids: CACDTVKGKDSDNTDKLIF. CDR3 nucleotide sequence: TGTGCCTGTGACACAGTTAAAGGGAAGGATTCAGATAACACCGATAAACTCATCTTT.

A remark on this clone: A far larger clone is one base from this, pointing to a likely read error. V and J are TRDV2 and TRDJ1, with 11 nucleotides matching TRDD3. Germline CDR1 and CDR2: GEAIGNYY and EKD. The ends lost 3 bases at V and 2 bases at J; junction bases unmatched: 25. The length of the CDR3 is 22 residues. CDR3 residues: CACDYLKVLPTLGDTPTDKLIF. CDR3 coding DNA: TGTGCCTGTGACTATCTCAAGGTTCTTCCTACGTTGGGGGATACGCCGACCGATAAACTCATCTTT.

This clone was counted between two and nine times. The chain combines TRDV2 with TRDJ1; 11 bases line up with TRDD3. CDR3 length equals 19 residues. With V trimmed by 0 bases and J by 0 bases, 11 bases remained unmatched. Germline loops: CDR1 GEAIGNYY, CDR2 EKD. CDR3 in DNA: TGTGCCTGTGACACCTTGATGTTGGGGGATACGCGGTACACCGATAAACTCATCTTT. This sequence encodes CACDTLMLGDTRYTDKLIF.

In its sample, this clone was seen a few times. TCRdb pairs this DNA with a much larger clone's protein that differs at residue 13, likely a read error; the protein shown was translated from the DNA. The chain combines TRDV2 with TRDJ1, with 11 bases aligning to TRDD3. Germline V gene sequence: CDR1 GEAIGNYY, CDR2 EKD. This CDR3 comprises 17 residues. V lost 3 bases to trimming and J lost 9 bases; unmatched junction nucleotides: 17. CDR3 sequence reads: CACDSWTAGLGDKELIF. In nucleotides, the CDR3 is TGTGCCTGTGACTCATGGACCGCCGGACTGGGGGATAAGGAACTCATCTTT.